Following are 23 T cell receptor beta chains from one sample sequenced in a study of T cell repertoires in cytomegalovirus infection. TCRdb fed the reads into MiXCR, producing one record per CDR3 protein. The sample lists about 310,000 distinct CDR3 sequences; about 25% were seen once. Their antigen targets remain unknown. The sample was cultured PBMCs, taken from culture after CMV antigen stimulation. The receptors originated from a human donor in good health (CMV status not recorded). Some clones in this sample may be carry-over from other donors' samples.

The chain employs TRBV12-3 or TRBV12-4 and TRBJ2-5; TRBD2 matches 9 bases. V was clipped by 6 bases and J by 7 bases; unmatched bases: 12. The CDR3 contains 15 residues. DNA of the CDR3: TGTGCCAGCAGCCGAGGTGGGACTAGCATAGGGACCCAGTACTTC. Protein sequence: CASSRGGTSIGTQYF.

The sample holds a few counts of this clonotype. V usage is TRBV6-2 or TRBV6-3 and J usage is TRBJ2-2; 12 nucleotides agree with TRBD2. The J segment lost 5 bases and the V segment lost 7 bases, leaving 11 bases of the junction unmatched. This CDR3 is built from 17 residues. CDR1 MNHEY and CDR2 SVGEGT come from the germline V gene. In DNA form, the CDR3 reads TGTGCCAGCAACCATCCAAGACTAGCGGGAGCGACCGGGGAGCTGTTTTTT. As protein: CASNHPRLAGATGELFF.

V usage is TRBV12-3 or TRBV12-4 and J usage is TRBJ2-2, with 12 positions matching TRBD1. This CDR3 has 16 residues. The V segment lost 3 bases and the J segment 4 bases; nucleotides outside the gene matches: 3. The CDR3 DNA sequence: TGTGCCAGCAGTTTGGGACAGGGGGCAACCACCGGGGAGCTGTTTTTT. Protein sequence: CASSLGQGATTGELFF.

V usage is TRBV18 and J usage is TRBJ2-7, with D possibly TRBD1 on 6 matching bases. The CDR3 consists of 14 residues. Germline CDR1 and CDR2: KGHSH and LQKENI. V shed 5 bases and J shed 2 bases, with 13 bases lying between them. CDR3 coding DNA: TGTGCCAGCTCAAGGGGACAAAGCGCCTACGAGCAGTACTTC. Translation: CASSRGQSAYEQYF.

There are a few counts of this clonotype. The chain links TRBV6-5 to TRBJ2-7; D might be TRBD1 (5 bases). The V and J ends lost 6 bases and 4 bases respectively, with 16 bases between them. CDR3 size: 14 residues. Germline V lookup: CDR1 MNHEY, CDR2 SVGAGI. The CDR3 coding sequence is TGTGCCAGCAGCCCAGGGTTTGGGCTGTACGAGCAGTACTTC. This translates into CASSPGFGLYEQYF.

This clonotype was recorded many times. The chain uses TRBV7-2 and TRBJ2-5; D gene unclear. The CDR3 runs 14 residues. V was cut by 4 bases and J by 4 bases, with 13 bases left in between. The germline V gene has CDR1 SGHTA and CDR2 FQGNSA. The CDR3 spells CASSSEAMRETQYF. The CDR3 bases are TGTGCCAGCAGCTCGGAAGCGATGAGAGAGACCCAGTACTTC.

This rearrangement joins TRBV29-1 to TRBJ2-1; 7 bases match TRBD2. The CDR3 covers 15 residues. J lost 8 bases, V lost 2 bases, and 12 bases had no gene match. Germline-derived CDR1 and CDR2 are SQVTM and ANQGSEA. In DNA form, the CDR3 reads TGCAGCGTTGAACCGAGGGGCGGGAGATGGGATGAGCAGTTCTTC. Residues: CSVEPRGGRWDEQFF.

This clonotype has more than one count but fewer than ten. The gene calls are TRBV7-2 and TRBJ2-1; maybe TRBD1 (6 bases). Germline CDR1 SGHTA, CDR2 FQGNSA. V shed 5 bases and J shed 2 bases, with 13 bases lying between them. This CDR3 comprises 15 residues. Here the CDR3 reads CASSPEGGTYNEQFF. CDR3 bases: TGTGCCAGCAGCCCGGAAGGGGGAACCTACAATGAGCAGTTCTTC.

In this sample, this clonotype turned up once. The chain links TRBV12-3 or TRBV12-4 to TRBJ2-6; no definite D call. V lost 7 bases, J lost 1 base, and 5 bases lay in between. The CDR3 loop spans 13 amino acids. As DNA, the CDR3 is TGTGCCAGCACTTGGTCTGGGGCCAACGTCCTGACTTTC. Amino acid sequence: CASTWSGANVLTF.

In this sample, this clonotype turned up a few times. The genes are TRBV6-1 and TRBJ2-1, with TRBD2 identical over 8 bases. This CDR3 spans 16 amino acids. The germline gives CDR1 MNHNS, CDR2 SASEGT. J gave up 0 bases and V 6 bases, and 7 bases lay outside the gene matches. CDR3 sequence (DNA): TGTGCCAGCAGGAACCAGCGGGGGAGCTCCTACAATGAGCAGTTCTTC. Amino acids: CASRNQRGSSYNEQFF.

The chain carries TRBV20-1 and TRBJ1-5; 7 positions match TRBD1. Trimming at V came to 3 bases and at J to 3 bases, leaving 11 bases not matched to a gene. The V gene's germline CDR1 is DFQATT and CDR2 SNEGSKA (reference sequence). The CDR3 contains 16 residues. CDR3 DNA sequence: TGCAGTGCTAGTGAACCGACAGGGTACCCCAATCAGCCCCAGCATTTT. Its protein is CSASEPTGYPNQPQHF.

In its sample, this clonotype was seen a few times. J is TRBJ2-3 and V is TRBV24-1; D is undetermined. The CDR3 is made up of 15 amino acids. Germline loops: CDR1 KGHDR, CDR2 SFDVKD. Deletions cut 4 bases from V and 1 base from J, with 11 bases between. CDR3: CATSEPGIRTDTQYF. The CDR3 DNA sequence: TGTGCCACCAGTGAGCCTGGGATTCGCACAGATACGCAGTATTTT.

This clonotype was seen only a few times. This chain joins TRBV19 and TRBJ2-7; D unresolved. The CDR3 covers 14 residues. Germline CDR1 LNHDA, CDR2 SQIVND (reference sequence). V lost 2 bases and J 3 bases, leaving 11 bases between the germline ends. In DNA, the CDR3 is TGTGCCAGTAGTATATGGAACACGGGCTACGAGCAGTACTTC. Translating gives CASSIWNTGYEQYF.

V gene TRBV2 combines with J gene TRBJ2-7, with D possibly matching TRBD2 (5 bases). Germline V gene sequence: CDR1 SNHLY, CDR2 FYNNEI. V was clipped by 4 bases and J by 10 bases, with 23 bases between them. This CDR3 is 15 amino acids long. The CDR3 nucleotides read TGTGCCAGCAGTGCTGGTAGCGCGGTCCTACGAGAACAGTACGTC. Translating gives CASSAGSAVLREQYV.

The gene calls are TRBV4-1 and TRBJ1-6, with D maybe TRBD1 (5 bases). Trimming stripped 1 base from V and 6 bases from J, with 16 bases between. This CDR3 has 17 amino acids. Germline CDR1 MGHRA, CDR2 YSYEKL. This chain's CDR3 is CASSQVPLDGGNSPLHF. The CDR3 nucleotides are TGCGCCAGCAGCCAAGTGCCCTTGGACGGGGGTAATTCACCCCTCCACTTT.

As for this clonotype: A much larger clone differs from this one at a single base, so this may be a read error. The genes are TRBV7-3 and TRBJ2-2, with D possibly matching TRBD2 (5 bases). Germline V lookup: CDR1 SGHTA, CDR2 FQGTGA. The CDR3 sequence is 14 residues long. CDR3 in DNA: TGTGCCAGCAGCTTACTGAGGTCCACCGGGGAGCTGGTTTTT. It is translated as CASSLLRSTGELVF.

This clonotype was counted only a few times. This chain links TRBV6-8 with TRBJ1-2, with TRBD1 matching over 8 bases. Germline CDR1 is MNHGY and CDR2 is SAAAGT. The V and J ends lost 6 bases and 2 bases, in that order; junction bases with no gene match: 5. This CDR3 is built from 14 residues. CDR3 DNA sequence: TGTGCCAGCAGCCGAGACAGGGGAAACTATGGCTACACCTTC. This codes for CASSRDRGNYGYTF.

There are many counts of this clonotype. CDR3 DNA sequence: TGTGCCAGCAGCCCTAGCGGACAAACAGATACGCAGTATTTT. Amino acids: CASSPSGQTDTQYF. The rearrangement uses TRBV7-2 and TRBJ2-3; 7 positions match TRBD2. J lost 3 bases, V lost 5 bases, and 5 bases had no gene match. The CDR3 sequence is 14 residues long. Germline CDR1 reads SGHTA; CDR2 reads FQGNSA.

This CDR3 is CASSLAGTGFSEAFF. CDR3 nucleotide sequence: TGTGCCAGCAGCTTAGCGGGGACAGGGTTCTCTGAAGCTTTCTTT. The rearrangement links TRBV7-8 to TRBJ1-1, with 9 nucleotides matching TRBD1. Germline assignment: CDR1 SGHVS and CDR2 FQNEAQ. This CDR3 spans 15 amino acids. Trimming cost V 0 bases and J 6 bases; bases outside gene matches: 5.

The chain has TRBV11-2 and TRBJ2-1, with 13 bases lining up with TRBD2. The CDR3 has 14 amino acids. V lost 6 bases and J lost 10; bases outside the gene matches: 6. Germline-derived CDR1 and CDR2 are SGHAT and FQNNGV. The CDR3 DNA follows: TGTGCCAGCAGTTCCGGACTAGCGGGGGAAGAGCAGTTCTTC. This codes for CASSSGLAGEEQFF. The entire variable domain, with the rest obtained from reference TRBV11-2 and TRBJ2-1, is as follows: EAGVAQSPRYKIIEKRQSVAFWCNPISGHATLYWYQQILGQGPKLLIQFQNNGVVDDSQLPKDRFSAERLKGVDSTLKIQPAKLEDSAVYLCASSSGLAGEEQFFGPGTRLTVL.

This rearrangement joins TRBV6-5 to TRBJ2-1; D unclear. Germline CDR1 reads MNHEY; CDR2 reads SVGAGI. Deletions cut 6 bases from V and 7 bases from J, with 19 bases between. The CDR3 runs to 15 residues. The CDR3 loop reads CASSPTFDWRNEQFF. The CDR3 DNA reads TGTGCCAGCAGCCCCACTTTCGACTGGCGGAATGAGCAGTTCTTC.

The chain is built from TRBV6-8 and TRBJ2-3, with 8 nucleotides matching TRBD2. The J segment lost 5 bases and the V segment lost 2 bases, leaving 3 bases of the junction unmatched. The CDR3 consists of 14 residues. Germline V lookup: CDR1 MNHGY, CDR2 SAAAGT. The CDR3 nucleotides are TGTGCCAGCAGTTACGAGCTAGCGGGAGATACGCAGTATTTT. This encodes CASSYELAGDTQYF.

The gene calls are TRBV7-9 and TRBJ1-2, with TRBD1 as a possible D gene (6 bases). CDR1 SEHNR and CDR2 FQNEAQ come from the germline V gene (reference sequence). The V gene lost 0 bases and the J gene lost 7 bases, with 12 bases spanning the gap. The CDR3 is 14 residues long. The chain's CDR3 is CASSLAGGTPGYTF. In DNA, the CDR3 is TGTGCCAGCAGCTTAGCAGGGGGGACACCTGGCTACACCTTC.